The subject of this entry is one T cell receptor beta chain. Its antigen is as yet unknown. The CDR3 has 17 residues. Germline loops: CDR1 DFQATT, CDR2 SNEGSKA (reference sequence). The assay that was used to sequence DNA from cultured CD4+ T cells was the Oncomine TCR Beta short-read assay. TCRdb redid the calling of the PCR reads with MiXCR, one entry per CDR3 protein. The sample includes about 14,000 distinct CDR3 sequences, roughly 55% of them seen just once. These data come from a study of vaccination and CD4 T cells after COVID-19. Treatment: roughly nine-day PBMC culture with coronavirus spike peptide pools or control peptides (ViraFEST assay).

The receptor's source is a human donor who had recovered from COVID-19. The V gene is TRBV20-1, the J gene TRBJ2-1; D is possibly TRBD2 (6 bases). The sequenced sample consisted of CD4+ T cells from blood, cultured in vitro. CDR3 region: CRAPANAGPKADNEQFF. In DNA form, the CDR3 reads TGCAGGGCACCCGCCAACGCGGGGCCTAAGGCAGACAATGAGCAGTTCTTC.